This T cell receptor (beta chain) was observed in a study of cytomegalovirus exposure and HLA in healthy donors. Whole-study context: Approximately 77 million unique TCRs from HLA-typed donors were held in an early release of data.

Primers included in the PCR were 60 Vbeta and 13 Jbeta primers. Repertoires were generated with immunoSEQ multiplex PCR, while TCRdb's copy carries only in-frame clones and drops some. The data hold 110,000 to 150,000 clones, with around three quarters observed a single time. The TCR comes from a woman in her late teens or twenties in good health and CMV-seropositive. Material for sequencing was PBMCs.

The CDR3 loop is CASSLSVADTQYF. The CDR3 DNA reads TGCGCCAGCAGCCTATCTGTCGCAGATACGCAGTATTTT. V gene TRBV4-1 combines with J gene TRBJ2-3; D is uncertain. Germline CDR1 is MGHRA and CDR2 is YSYEKL. The CDR3 has 13 amino acids. V was pared by 4 bases and J by 4 bases, with 9 bases between.